This T cell receptor (beta chain) derives from a study of cytotoxic CD8 clonotypes in ibrutinib-treated CLL. Sequenced by immunoSEQ multiplex PCR; TCRdb stores in-frame clones only, minus some. In the table there are approximately 26,000 clones, over 75% of which are singletons. CDR1 is MDHEN, CDR2 SYDVKM, per germline. Deletions cut 8 bases from V and 6 bases from J, with 19 bases between. The CDR3 loop spans 14 amino acids. The sequenced sample was PBMCs, obtained after 24 months of ibrutinib treatment. The chain is built from TRBV28 and TRBJ1-2, with D possibly TRBD1 on 6 matching bases. The sequence was obtained from a human donor with chronic lymphocytic leukemia. For the CDR3, the DNA is TGTGCCAGCTCCCCTGGTGGCAGGGGTAATGGCTACACCTTC. Translation gives CASSPGGRGNGYTF.